This T cell receptor beta chain was observed in a study of blood T cell repertoires in COVID-19. Study-wide context: COVID-19 samples, acute and convalescent, were from the United States, Italy and Spain. T cells, B-cell-depleted T cells, or PBMCs supplied cDNA or gDNA.

Authors' processing steps: It was from reference gene primer amplification that nucleated cell counts were estimated. The protocol was immunoSEQ multiplex PCR, while the TCRdb copy is restricted to in-frame clones and leaves out a portion. The DNA was the basis for D and trimming; V, J and clone size are from that table. The sample lists fewer than 85,000 clones; approximately 80% were seen once. Trimming removed 3 bases at V and 3 bases at J, with 12 bases between. The CDR3 runs 14 residues. Germline V gives CDR1 ENHRY, CDR2 SYGVKD. This TCR derives from a woman of 80 years or more with active or convalescent COVID-19. The chain combines TRBV10-3 with TRBJ2-7, with D possibly TRBD1 on 7 matching bases. Sequenced input: peripheral blood. The CDR3 nucleotides read TGTGCCATCAGTGACCGACAGGGAGGCTACGAGCAGTACTTC. Protein product: CAISDRQGGYEQYF.